This TCR beta chain was retrieved from a study of T cells in Graves' hyperthyroidism and ophthalmopathy. Study outcomes and limitations: Prediction of ophthalmopathy progression came a median about 6 months pre-onset.

Germline V CDR1 and CDR2: SGDLS, YYNGEE. Trimming took 3 bases from V and 8 from J; bases not matched to a gene: 7. The CDR3 contains 15 residues. As regards this clonotype: Its target is not known.

Regions amplified from RNA transcripts were the TCR beta CDR3 regions. First-round RT-PCR with HTBI primers amplified the TCR CDR3 region. TCRdb called the multiplex PCR reads again in MiXCR, with one record for every CDR3 protein. Of about 570,000 distinct CDR3 sequences listed, roughly 46% are singletons. The origin of this receptor is an adult woman with Graves' disease, either hyperthyroidism or ophthalmopathy (not recorded which). J is TRBJ1-6 and V is TRBV9; 8 positions match TRBD1. The sample was peripheral blood or thyroid tissue (not recorded which). The CDR3 DNA is TGTGCCAGCAGCGCCGGGACAGGACCTTATTCACCCCTCCACTTT. As protein: CASSAGTGPYSPLHF.